These 4 T cell receptor beta chains originate from one sample sequenced in a study of CD8+ T cells in alopecia areata. RNA, once extracted, was reverse transcribed into cDNA for use as the sequencing template. Some clones are missing from TCRdb's copy, which holds only in-frame ones; the method was immunoSEQ multiplex PCR. Of about 200,000 clones listed, 55% to 70% are singletons. The treatment was: oral pan-JAK inhibitor, 5-10 mg twice daily. The material was CD4+ T cells sorted from blood, obtained at week 24, from a patient treated with tofacitinib. Receptors were obtained from a human donor with alopecia areata.

This clone was recorded only once. V and J are TRBV5-1 and TRBJ2-7; D is perhaps TRBD2 (7 bases). Trimming took off 4 bases at V and 5 bases at J, with 16 bases between the two ends. Germline CDR1 is SGHRS and CDR2 is YFSETQ. The CDR3 covers 14 residues. In DNA form, the CDR3 reads TGCGCCAGCAGCCTCCTTGGGAGGGGGAACGAGCAGTACTTC. It translates to CASSLLGRGNEQYF.

In its sample, this clone was seen once. This sequence joins TRBV30 and TRBJ1-5, with 7 nucleotides matching TRBD1. The germline V gene has CDR1 GTSNPN and CDR2 SVGIG (reference sequence). Trimming at V came to 2 bases and at J to 7 bases, leaving 5 bases not matched to a gene. This CDR3 region has 13 residues. The CDR3 region is CAWSWQGDQPQHF. CDR3 nucleotides: TGTGCCTGGAGTTGGCAGGGGGACCAGCCCCAGCATTTT.

This clone showed up just a few times. This chain connects TRBV6-6 to TRBJ2-1; either TRBD1 or TRBD2 may fit D (5 bases each). The ends were cut back, 5 bases at V and 1 base at J, with 15 bases in the middle. The CDR3 sequence is 16 residues long. Germline CDR1 is MNHNY and CDR2 is SVGAGI (reference sequence). The CDR3 coding sequence is TGTGCCAGCAGTCCGGGGCGGATAAGGTCCTACAATGAGCAGTTCTTC. Amino acid sequence: CASSPGRIRSYNEQFF.

V and J are TRBV5-1 and TRBJ2-7; D gene uncertain. The CDR3 spans 13 residues. Germline loops: CDR1 SGHRS, CDR2 YFSETQ. V lost 0 bases and J lost 3, with 7 bases in between. CDR3: CASSLGQVYEQYF. DNA for the CDR3: TGCGCCAGCAGCTTGGGCCAAGTCTACGAGCAGTACTTC.